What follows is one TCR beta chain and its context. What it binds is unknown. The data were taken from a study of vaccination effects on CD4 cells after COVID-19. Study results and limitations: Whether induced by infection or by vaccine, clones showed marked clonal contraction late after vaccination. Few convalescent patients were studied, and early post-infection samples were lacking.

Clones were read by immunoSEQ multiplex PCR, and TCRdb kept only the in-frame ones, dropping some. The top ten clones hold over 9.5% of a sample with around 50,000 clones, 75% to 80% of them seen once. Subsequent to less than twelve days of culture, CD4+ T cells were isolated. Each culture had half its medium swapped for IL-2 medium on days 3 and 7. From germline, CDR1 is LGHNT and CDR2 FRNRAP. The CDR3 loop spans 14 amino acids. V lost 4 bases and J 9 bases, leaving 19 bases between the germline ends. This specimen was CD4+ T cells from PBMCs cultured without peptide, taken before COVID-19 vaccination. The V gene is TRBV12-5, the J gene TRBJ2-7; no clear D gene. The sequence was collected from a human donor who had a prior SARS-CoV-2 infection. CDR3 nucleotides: TGTGCTAGTGGTTCAAACCCTCTAGGATTGGGGCAGTACTTC. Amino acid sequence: CASGSNPLGLGQYF. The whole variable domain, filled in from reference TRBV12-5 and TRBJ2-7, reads DARVTQTPRHKVTEMGQEVTMRCQPILGHNTVFWYRQTMMQGLELLAYFRNRAPLDDSGMPKDRFSAEMPDATLATLKIQPSEPRDSAVYFCASGSNPLGLGQYFGPGTRLTVT.